This T cell receptor beta chain was retrieved from a study of blood T cell repertoires in COVID-19 (dated by TCRdb to 2019 to 2021). Turning to the overall study: Samples from collaborators originated in the United States, Italy and Spain and spanned both the acute and convalescent phases of COVID-19. The prospective study material was composed of cDNA or gDNA derived from T cells, B-cell-depleted T cells, or PBMCs. The dataset comprised deeply sampled blood TCRbeta repertoires from subjects exposed to, actively infected with, or recovered from COVID-19. The repertoires were released in a freely available public database intended as a resource for research on the immune response to SARS-CoV-2. The samples were drawn from the first 160 participants of the ongoing ImmuneRACE study and from 1,200 or so subjects provided by 6 global collaborators. Sample metadata almost always included a de-identified subject ID, COVID-19 status, age in years and sex. Where HLA class I and class II types were available, the types were taken from metadata supplied by the sample provider, not from assay-based typing. Results and caveats for the whole study, not just this receptor: How much clinical and demographic metadata was included differed by source and by participant, and the metadata was provided uncurated.

The CDR3 numbers 12 residues from cysteine through phenylalanine. Of the read, only the CDR3 DNA is kept; its 36 bases are in frame from base 1. Via the germline V gene, CDR1 is SQVTM and CDR2 ANQGSEA. V and J are truncated by 0 bases and 8 bases respectively, leaving an intervening sequence of 10 bases. About this clone: The antigen it binds to is not known. No much larger clone is present one base from it, and per-base qualities are unavailable.

The immunoSEQ Assay, a bias-controlled multiplex PCR, was used to amplify TCRbeta CDR3 regions from genomic DNA. The authors processed their data as follows. The number of nucleated cells in each sample was estimated by amplification of reference gene primers within the assay. To quantify the absolute abundance of each unique TCRbeta CDR3 rearrangement, sequence reads were collapsed and filtered. For each sample, productive Simpson clonality was calculated by taking the square root of Simpson's diversity index across productive rearrangements. TCRdb obtained this table from immuneACCESS and retained in-frame rearrangements with V and J assigned. These tables miss some clones; where compared with another copy, unresolved V genes account for less than half of the shortfall, and the remainder is unexplained. For V, J and clone size, that table is used; D and trimming come from the DNA. Within this sample are approximately 89,000 clones, with nearly 90% of them counted one time only. About 4.2% of the sample is in the top ten clones.

The collaborating institutions used their own protocols to collect whole blood in K2EDTA tubes. For TCRbeta analysis, collaborators shipped samples in one of three forms: frozen whole blood, isolated PBMCs, or DNA extracted from either of those sample types. Here the chain combines TRBV29-1 and TRBJ1-2, with the D gene not confidently named. The specimen was peripheral blood. This clonotype originated in a man between 65 and 85 years old with acute or convalescent COVID-19. The nucleotide sequence reads TGCAGCGTTGAAGAACCGGAGGGCGGCTACACCTTC. This yields the protein CSVEEPEGGYTF.